This T cell receptor beta chain was documented in a study of CD8 T cells in ankylosing spondylitis. Trimming removed 4 bases from V and 3 bases from J, with 10 bases in between. This CDR3 is 12 amino acids long. Germline values: CDR1 DFQATT, CDR2 SNEGSKA (reference sequence). TCRdb processed the 5' RACE reads anew with MiXCR; each CDR3 protein has one entry. This table has around 130,000 distinct CDR3 sequences, around 9% appearing once. This chain links TRBV20-1 with TRBJ2-7; TRBD1 is a possible D gene (6 bases). The specimen was blood, either unsorted or a sorted T cell fraction (not recorded which). The source of this sequence is a male donor with ankylosing spondylitis or in good health (not recorded which). The CDR3 here is CSAIRDNYEQYF. The CDR3 region has the DNA TGCAGTGCTATCCGGGACAACTACGAGCAGTACTTC.